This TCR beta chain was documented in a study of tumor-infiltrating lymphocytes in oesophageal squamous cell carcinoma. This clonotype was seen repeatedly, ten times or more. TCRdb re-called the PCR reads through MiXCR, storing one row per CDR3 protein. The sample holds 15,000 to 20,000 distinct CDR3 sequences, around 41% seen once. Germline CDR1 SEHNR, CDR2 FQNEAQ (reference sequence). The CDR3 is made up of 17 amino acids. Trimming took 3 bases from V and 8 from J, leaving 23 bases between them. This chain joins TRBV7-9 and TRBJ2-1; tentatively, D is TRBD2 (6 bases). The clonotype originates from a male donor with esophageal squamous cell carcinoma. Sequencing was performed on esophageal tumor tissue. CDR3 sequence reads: CASSFGIRGTRGDEQFF. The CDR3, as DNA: TGTGCCAGCAGCTTTGGTATCCGGGGGACCCGTGGGGATGAGCAGTTCTTC.